The rows below give T cell receptor beta chains drawn from one sample of a study of identical twins. MiXCR, applied by TCRdb to the 5' RACE reads, yields one record per CDR3 protein. This table has 750,000 to 950,000 distinct CDR3 sequences, about 12% appearing once. The same sample was also used in a study of yellow fever vaccine responses in identical twins.

The specimen sequenced was PBMCs. Receptors originate from a woman under 30 in good health. CDR3s include the opening cysteine and the closing phenylalanine or tryptophan. The order of the fields is V gene, clone size, D gene, J gene, CDR3 protein, CDR3 DNA. The D gene is left open where the match is weak. Some rows mark clone size as missing; the rest say once, few, many or name a class of expanded clone.

V: TRBV7-9; size: many; D: NA; J: TRBJ2-7; CDR3: CASSRGQYEQYF; DNA: TGTGCCAGCAGCCGAGGACAGTACGAGCAGTACTTC
V: TRBV11-2; size: NA; D: NA; J: TRBJ1-3; CDR3: CASSRAGNTIYF; DNA: TGTGCCAGCAGCAGGGCTGGAAACACCATATATTTT
V: TRBV10-2; size: many; D: TRBD2; J: TRBJ2-5; CDR3: CASSDSGGAFRQYF; DNA: TGCGCCAGCAGTGATAGCGGGGGGGCTTTTCGCCAGTACTTC
V: TRBV19; size: few; D: NA; J: TRBJ2-5; CDR3: CASKAYEGIETQYF; DNA: TGTGCCAGTAAAGCTTATGAGGGGATTGAGACCCAGTACTTC
V: TRBV14; size: NA; D: NA; J: TRBJ1-6; CDR3: CASSPQGFSPLHF; DNA: TGTGCCAGCAGCCCCCAGGGCTTTTCACCCCTCCACTTT
V: TRBV11-1; size: NA; D: TRBD2; J: TRBJ2-1; CDR3: CASSFTATSAESYNEQFF; DNA: TGTGCCAGCAGCTTTACAGCAACTAGCGCGGAATCCTACAATGAGCAGTTCTTC
V: TRBV11-1; size: few; D: TRBD2; J: TRBJ2-2; CDR3: CASSLRTSVNTGELFF; DNA: TGTGCCAGCAGCTTAAGGACTAGCGTGAACACCGGGGAGCTGTTTTTT
V: TRBV28; size: NA; D: NA; J: TRBJ1-1; CDR3: CASTFQGRWDTEAFF; DNA: TGTGCCAGCACGTTTCAGGGACGGTGGGACACTGAAGCTTTCTTT
V: TRBV6-2/TRBV6-3; size: NA; D: NA; J: TRBJ1-1; CDR3: CASSGAGRMNTEAFF; DNA: TGTGCCAGCAGTGGGGCCGGACGGATGAACACTGAAGCTTTCTTT
V: TRBV1; size: few; D: NA; J: TRBJ1-5; CDR3: CTSSPLTGTGNQPQHF; DNA: TGCACCAGCAGCCCCTTGACAGGGACGGGCAATCAGCCCCAGCATTTT